The T cell receptor beta chain described here comes from a study of blood T cell repertoires in COVID-19. Study in general: The United States, Italy and Spain supplied acute and convalescent COVID-19 samples. T cells, B-cell-depleted T cells, or PBMCs supplied cDNA or gDNA.

Authors' analysis steps: Estimation of nucleated cell counts was performed using reference gene primer amplification. Produced via immunoSEQ multiplex PCR; TCRdb's table is partial and in-frame only. V, J and clone size reflect that table, while D and trimming were determined from the DNA. Of about 150,000 clones listed, 84% are singletons. The length of the CDR3 is 14 residues. Germline V gene lookup returns CDR1 MGHDK and CDR2 SYGVNS. V shed 3 bases, J shed 6 bases, and the junction held 6 bases outside the gene matches. This receptor was taken from a woman aged 45-60 years with acute or convalescent COVID-19. The chain joins TRBV25-1 to TRBJ1-2; 8 positions agree with TRBD1. Sample: peripheral blood. The CDR3 region has the DNA TGTGCCAGCAGTGAGAGGACAGGGAACCATGGCTACACCTTC. It specifies CASSERTGNHGYTF.